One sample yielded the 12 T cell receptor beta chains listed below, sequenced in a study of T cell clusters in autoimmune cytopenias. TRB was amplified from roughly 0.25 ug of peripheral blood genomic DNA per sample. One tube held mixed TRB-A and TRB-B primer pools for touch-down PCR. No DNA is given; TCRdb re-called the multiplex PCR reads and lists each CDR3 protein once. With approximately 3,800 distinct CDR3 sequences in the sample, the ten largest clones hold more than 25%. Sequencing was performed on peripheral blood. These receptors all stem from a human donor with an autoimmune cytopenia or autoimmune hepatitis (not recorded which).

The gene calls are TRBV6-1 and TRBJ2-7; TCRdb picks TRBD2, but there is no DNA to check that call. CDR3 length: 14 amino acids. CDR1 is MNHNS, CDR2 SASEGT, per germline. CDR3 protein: CASSLVRRIYEQYF.

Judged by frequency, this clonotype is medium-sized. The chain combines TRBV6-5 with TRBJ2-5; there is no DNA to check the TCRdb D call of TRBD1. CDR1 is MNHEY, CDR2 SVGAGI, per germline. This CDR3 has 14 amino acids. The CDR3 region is CASTPPGGKETQYF.

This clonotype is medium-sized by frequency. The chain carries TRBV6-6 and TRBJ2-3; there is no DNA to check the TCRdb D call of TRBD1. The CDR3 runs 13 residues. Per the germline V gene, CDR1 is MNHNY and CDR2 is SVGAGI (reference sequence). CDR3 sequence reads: CASRGQGGDTQYF.

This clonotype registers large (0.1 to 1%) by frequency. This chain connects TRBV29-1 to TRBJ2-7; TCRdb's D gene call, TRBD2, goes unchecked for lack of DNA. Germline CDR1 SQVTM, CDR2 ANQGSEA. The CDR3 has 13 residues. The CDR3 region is CSVGGAIAYEQYF.

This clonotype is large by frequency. The CDR3 region is CATSRGSTQETQYF. The chain employs TRBV15 and TRBJ2-5. The CDR3 extends over 14 amino acids. The germline CDR1 and CDR2 sequences are LNHNV and YYDKDF (reference sequence).

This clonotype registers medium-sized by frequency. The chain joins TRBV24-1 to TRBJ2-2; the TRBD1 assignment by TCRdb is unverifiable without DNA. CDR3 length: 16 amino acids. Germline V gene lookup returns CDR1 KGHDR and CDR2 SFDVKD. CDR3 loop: CATSDLRGVDTGELFF.

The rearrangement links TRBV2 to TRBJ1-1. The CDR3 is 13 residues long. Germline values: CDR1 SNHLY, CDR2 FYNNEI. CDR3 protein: CASSEKGNTEAFF.

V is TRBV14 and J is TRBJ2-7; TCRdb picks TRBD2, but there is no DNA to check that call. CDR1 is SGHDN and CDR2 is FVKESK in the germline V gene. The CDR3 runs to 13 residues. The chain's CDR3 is CASALLDSYEQYF. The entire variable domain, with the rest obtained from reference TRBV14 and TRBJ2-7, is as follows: EAGVTQFPSHSVIEKGQTVTLRCDPISGHDNLYWYRRVMGKEIKFLLHFVKESKQDESGMPNNRFLAERTGGTYSTLKVQPAELEDSGVYFCASALLDSYEQYFGPGTRLTVT.

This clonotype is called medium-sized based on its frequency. The CDR3 is CASMAYSYEQYF. The chain employs TRBV6-1 and TRBJ2-7. The germline V gene has CDR1 MNHNS and CDR2 SASEGT. This CDR3 has 12 residues.

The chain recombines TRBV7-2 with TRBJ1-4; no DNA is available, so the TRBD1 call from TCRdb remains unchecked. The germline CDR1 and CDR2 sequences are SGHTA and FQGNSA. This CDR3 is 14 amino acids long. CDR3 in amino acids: CASSPGAGGEKLFF.

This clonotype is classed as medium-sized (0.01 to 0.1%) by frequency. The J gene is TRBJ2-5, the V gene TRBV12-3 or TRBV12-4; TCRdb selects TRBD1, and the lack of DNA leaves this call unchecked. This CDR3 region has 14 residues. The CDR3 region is CASSRSRDQETQYF.

CDR3 amino acids: CASSLISGGAGVEQYF. The chain carries TRBV28 and TRBJ2-7; TCRdb outputs TRBD2, but without DNA this stays unchecked. CDR1 MDHEN and CDR2 SYDVKM come from the germline V gene. The CDR3 is 16 residues long.